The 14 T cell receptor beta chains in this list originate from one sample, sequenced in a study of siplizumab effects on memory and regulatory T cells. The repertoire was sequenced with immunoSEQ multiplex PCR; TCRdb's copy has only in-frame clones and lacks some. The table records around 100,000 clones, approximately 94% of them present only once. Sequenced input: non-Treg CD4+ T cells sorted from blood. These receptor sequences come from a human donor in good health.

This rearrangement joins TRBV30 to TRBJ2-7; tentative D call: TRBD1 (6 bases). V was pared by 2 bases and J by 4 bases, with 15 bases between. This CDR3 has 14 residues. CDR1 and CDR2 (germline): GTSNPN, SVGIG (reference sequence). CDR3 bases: TGTGCCTGGAGTCTGGACTCAGGGGTGTACGAGCAGTACTTC. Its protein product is CAWSLDSGVYEQYF.

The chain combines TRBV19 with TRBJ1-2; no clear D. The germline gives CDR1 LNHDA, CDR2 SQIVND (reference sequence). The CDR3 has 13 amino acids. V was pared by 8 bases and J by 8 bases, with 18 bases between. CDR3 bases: TGTGCCAGTCAGCAGAGTTTTGCGGGCGGCTACACCTTC. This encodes CASQQSFAGGYTF.

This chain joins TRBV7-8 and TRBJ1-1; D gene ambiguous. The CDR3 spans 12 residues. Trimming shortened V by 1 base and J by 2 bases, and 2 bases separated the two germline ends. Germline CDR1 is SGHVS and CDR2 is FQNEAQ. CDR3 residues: CASSLVNTEAFF. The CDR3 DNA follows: TGTGCCAGCAGCTTAGTCAACACTGAAGCTTTCTTT.

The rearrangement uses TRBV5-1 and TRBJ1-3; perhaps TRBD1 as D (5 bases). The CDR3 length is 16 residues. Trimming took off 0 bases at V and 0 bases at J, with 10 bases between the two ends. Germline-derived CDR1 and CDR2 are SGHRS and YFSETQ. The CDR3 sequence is CASSLGPQGSGNTIYF. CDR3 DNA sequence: TGCGCCAGCAGCTTGGGGCCCCAGGGCTCTGGAAACACCATATATTTT. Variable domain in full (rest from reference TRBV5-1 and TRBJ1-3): KAGVTQTPRYLIKTRGQQVTLSCSPISGHRSVSWYQQTPGQGLQFLFEYFSETQRNKGNFPGRFSGRQFSNSRSEMNVSTLELGDSALYLCASSLGPQGSGNTIYFGEGSWLTVV.

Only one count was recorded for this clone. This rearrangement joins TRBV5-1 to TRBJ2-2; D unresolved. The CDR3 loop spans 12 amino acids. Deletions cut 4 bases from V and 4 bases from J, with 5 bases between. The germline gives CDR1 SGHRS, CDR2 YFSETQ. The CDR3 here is CASSEPTGELFF. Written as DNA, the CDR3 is TGCGCCAGCAGCGAGCCCACCGGGGAGCTGTTTTTT.

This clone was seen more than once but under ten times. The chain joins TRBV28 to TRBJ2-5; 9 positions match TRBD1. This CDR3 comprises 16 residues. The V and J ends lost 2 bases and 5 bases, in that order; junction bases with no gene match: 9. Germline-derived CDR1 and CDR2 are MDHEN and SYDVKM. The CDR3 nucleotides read TGTGCCAGCAGTTTACCCCCGGGACAGGGAAGTGAGACCCAGTACTTC. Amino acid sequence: CASSLPPGQGSETQYF.

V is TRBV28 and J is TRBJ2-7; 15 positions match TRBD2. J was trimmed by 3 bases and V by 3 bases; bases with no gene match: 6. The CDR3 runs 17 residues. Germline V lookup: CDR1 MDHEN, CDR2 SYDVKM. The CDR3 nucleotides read TGTGCCAGCAGTTTGGGACTAGCGGGAGGCTATGACTACGAGCAGTACTTC. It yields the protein CASSLGLAGGYDYEQYF.

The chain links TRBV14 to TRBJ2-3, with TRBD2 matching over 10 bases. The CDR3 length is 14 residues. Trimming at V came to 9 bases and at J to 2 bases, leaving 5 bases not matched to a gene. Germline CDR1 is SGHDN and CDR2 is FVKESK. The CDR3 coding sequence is TGTGCCAGTAGACTAGCGGGCCTCACAGATACGCAGTATTTT. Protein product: CASRLAGLTDTQYF.

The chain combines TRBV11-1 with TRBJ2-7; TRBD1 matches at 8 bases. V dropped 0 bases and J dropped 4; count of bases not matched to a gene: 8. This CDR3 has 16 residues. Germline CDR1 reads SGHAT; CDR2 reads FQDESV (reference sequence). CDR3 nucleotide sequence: TGTGCCAGCAGCTTAGCGCCGTCAGGGGGCGCGTACGAGCAGTACTTC. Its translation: CASSLAPSGGAYEQYF.

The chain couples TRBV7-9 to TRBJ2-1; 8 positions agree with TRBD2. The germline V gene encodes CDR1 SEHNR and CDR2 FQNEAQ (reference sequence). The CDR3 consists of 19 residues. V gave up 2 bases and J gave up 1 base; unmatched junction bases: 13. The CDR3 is CASSLSPPRSGRSYNEQFF. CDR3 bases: TGTGCCAGCAGCTTAAGTCCACCGCGAAGCGGGAGATCCTACAATGAGCAGTTCTTC.

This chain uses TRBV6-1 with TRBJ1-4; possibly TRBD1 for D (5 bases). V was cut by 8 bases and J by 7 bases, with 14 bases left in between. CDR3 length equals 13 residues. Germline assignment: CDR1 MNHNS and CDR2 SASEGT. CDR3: CASVRGVGEKLFF. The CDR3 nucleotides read TGTGCCAGCGTAAGGGGCGTGGGTGAAAAACTGTTTTTT.

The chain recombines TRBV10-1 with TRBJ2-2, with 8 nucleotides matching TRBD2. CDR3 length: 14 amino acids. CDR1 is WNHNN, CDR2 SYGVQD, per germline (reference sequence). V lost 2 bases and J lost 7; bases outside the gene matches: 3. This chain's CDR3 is CASSEGGRIGELFF. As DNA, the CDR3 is TGCGCCAGCAGTGAGGGCGGGAGGATCGGGGAGCTGTTTTTT.

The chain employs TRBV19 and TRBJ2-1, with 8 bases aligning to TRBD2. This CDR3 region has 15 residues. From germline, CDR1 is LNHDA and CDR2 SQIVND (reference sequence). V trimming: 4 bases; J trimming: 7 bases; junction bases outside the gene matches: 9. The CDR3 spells CASSTAAGVRNEQFF. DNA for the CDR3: TGTGCCAGTAGTACTGCAGCGGGAGTGCGAAATGAGCAGTTCTTC.

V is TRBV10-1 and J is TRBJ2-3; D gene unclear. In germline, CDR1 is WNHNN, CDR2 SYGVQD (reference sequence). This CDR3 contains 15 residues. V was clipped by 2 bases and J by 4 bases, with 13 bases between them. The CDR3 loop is CASSETPTVPDTQYF. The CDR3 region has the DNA TGCGCCAGCAGTGAGACCCCGACTGTCCCAGATACGCAGTATTTT.